These 30 T cell receptor beta chains were all obtained from the same sample, sequenced in a study of shared clonotypes between healthy human individuals. Some clones are missing from TCRdb's copy, which holds only in-frame ones; the method was immunoSEQ multiplex PCR. Here the sample spans about 2.2 million clones, approximately 94% being singletons. In the naive CD8 group, cells lacked CD45RO and were positively selected for CCR7, so terminally differentiated effector memory CD45RA+ cells were left out. Material: naive CD8+ T cells from PBMCs. The receptors were sampled from a man aged 18-30 years in good health. Some clones in this sample may be carry-over from other donors' samples.

This sequence joins TRBV28 and TRBJ1-5, with D possibly matching TRBD1 (6 bases). From germline, CDR1 is MDHEN and CDR2 SYDVKM. This CDR3 spans 15 amino acids. The V gene lost 5 bases and the J gene lost 0 bases, with 11 bases spanning the gap. CDR3: CASSARDNSNQPQHF. In DNA form, the CDR3 reads TGTGCCAGCAGTGCCAGGGACAATAGCAATCAGCCCCAGCATTTT.

The V and J genes are TRBV6-4 and TRBJ2-5, with D maybe TRBD1 (5 bases). Trimming stripped 9 bases from V and 4 bases from J, with 18 bases between. This CDR3 has 14 amino acids. The germline V gene has CDR1 MRHNA and CDR2 SNTAGT. CDR3 coding DNA: TGTGCCAGACCCCCAGGGATTTTTGCAGAGACCCAGTACTTC. As protein: CARPPGIFAETQYF.

The chain combines TRBV6-1 with TRBJ1-5, with no clear D. Trimming shortened V by 4 bases and J by 0 bases, and 19 bases separated the two germline ends. CDR1 is MNHNS and CDR2 is SASEGT in the germline V gene. This CDR3 contains 18 residues. CDR3 residues: CASSAHPAPAYSNQPQHF. The DNA for the CDR3 is TGTGCCAGCAGTGCCCACCCAGCTCCTGCGTATAGCAATCAGCCCCAGCATTTT.

As for this clone: This sample also contains other DNA sequences that code for the same CDR3. The rearrangement uses TRBV28 and TRBJ2-7; possible D gene TRBD1, 5 bases. The CDR3 consists of 13 residues. V lost 3 bases and J 4 bases, leaving 10 bases between the germline ends. Germline V gene data show CDR1 as MDHEN and CDR2 as SYDVKM. The CDR3 sequence: CASSFRQPYEQYF. The DNA for the CDR3 is TGTGCCAGCAGTTTCAGACAGCCATACGAGCAGTACTTC. Full variable domain (remainder filled in from reference TRBV28 and TRBJ2-7): DVKVTQSSRYLVKRTGEKVFLECVQDMDHENMFWYRQDPGLGLRLIYFSYDVKMKEKGDIPEGYSVSREKKERFSLILESASTNQTSMYLCASSFRQPYEQYFGPGTRLTVT.

J is TRBJ2-5 and V is TRBV6-1; 9 bases are a match to TRBD1. Germline V gene sequence: CDR1 MNHNS, CDR2 SASEGT. The CDR3 has 16 amino acids. Trimming cost V 1 base and J 5 bases; bases outside gene matches: 8. CDR3 loop: CASSEDRGPGWETQYF. In DNA form, the CDR3 reads TGTGCCAGCAGTGAAGACAGGGGGCCCGGTTGGGAGACCCAGTACTTC.

This chain uses TRBV5-8 with TRBJ2-7; 14 bases fit TRBD2. Germline assignment: CDR1 SGHTS and CDR2 YDEGEE. The CDR3 is 15 amino acids. V trimming: 4 bases; J trimming: 4 bases; junction bases outside the gene matches: 4. CDR3 region: CASSVGLAGVYEQYF. Written as DNA, the CDR3 is TGTGCCAGCAGCGTGGGACTAGCGGGAGTTTACGAGCAGTACTTC.

This clone appeared once. The chain employs TRBV6-6 and TRBJ1-2, with a possible D match to TRBD1 (5 bases). CDR1 is MNHNY and CDR2 is SVGAGI in the germline V gene (reference sequence). This CDR3 is built from 13 residues. V was trimmed by 4 bases and J by 6 bases, leaving 12 bases between them. The chain's CDR3 is CASSSGKVHGYTF. CDR3 in DNA: TGTGCCAGCAGTTCAGGGAAGGTCCATGGCTACACCTTC.

The chain links TRBV9 to TRBJ1-2; D ambiguous. Trimming removed 0 bases at V and 8 bases at J, with 11 bases between. Germline V gene data show CDR1 as SGDLS and CDR2 as YYNGEE. The CDR3 covers 13 residues. The CDR3 DNA sequence: TGTGCCAGCAGCGTAGCCTACAAAGGAGGCTACACCTTC. This codes for CASSVAYKGGYTF.

The chain couples TRBV29-1 to TRBJ1-4; no definite D call. V was trimmed by 7 bases and J by 0 bases, leaving 12 bases between them. CDR1 is SQVTM, CDR2 ANQGSEA, per germline. The CDR3 is 14 residues long. The CDR3 DNA follows: TGCAGCGCCACTGACCTAACAACTAATGAAAAACTGTTTTTT. Translating it yields CSATDLTTNEKLFF.

The rearrangement uses TRBV9 and TRBJ2-7, with TRBD1 matching over 9 bases. The CDR3 is made up of 16 amino acids. Trimming removed 0 bases from V and 5 bases from J; junction bases left unmatched: 9. CDR1 is SGDLS and CDR2 is YYNGEE in the germline V gene. The CDR3 sequence is CASSVGGTGSPDEQYF. DNA of the CDR3: TGTGCCAGCAGCGTAGGGGGGACAGGGTCCCCGGACGAGCAGTACTTC.

The CDR3 DNA sequence: TGTGCCAGCAGCGCCTGGACGAGCAACTCCTACGAGCAGTACTTC. Protein: CASSAWTSNSYEQYF. This chain connects TRBV7-2 to TRBJ2-7; D gene unclear. The CDR3 extends over 15 amino acids. Germline V gene lookup returns CDR1 SGHTA and CDR2 FQGNSA. Deletions cut 5 bases from V and 0 bases from J, with 14 bases between.

This sequence joins TRBV7-2 and TRBJ2-1, with 9 bases matching TRBD2. Germline CDR1 reads SGHTA; CDR2 reads FQGNSA. With V trimmed by 1 base and J by 6 bases, 4 bases remained unmatched. The CDR3 spans 15 residues. The CDR3 here is CASSLVAGAGNEQFF. The CDR3 coding sequence is TGTGCCAGCAGCTTAGTAGCGGGAGCGGGCAATGAGCAGTTCTTC.

The chain recombines TRBV7-9 with TRBJ1-1; D gene uncertain. This CDR3 is 12 amino acids long. Trimming removed 9 bases from V and 1 base from J, with 9 bases in between. Germline loops: CDR1 SEHNR, CDR2 FQNEAQ (reference sequence). The CDR3 loop reads CASTEGNTEAFF. The CDR3 region has the DNA TGTGCCAGTACGGAAGGGAACACTGAAGCTTTCTTT.

The chain links TRBV6-5 to TRBJ2-5, with 7 positions matching TRBD2. Germline values: CDR1 MNHEY, CDR2 SVGAGI. V lost 2 bases to trimming and J lost 1 base; unmatched junction nucleotides: 1. CDR3 size: 14 residues. The CDR3 loop reads CASSYRLAQETQYF. As DNA, the CDR3 is TGTGCCAGCAGTTACAGACTAGCCCAAGAGACCCAGTACTTC.

Points on this clone: Other nucleotide sequences in the sample specify the same CDR3. The chain employs TRBV6-5 and TRBJ2-1; D may be TRBD2 (5 bases). Trimming pared 0 bases from V and 2 bases from J, leaving 11 bases between. Germline values: CDR1 MNHEY, CDR2 SVGAGI. This CDR3 is built from 16 residues. CDR3 sequence (DNA): TGTGCCAGCAGTTACTCAACCGGGGAAACCTACAATGAGCAGTTCTTC. This encodes CASSYSTGETYNEQFF.

The rearrangement links TRBV5-1 to TRBJ2-1; D uncertain. The CDR3 has 14 amino acids. Germline V lookup: CDR1 SGHRS, CDR2 YFSETQ. The V gene lost 5 bases and the J gene lost 7 bases, with 16 bases spanning the gap. The chain's CDR3 is CASRNGPPPNEQFF. CDR3 coding DNA: TGCGCCAGCAGGAATGGACCGCCGCCGAATGAGCAGTTCTTC.

The genes are TRBV5-1 and TRBJ2-7; the match to TRBD1 covers 8 bases. Losses at the gene ends were 2 bases for V and 1 base for J; bases not matched to a gene: 11. Germline V lookup: CDR1 SGHRS, CDR2 YFSETQ. CDR3 length equals 17 residues. The CDR3 reads CASSLTHRDRPSYEQYF. DNA of the CDR3: TGCGCCAGCAGCTTAACCCACCGGGACAGGCCGTCCTACGAGCAGTACTTC.

This clone was picked up one time. J is TRBJ2-5 and V is TRBV15, with D possibly TRBD1 on 6 matching bases. V lost 3 bases and J lost 2, with 16 bases in between. Germline loops: CDR1 LNHNV, CDR2 YYDKDF (reference sequence). This CDR3 has 16 amino acids. The CDR3 DNA follows: TGTGCCACCAGCAGGGACATGTACAGGGAGCAAGAGACCCAGTACTTC. It codes for CATSRDMYREQETQYF.

The rearrangement links TRBV7-3 to TRBJ2-2; D is unclear. The V and J ends lost 7 bases and 6 bases respectively, with 9 bases between them. This CDR3 has 12 amino acids. CDR1 is SGHTA, CDR2 FQGTGA, per germline. The CDR3 DNA reads TGTGCCAGCAAAGGCGGAGCCGGGGAGCTGTTTTTT. Its protein product is CASKGGAGELFF.

The chain is built from TRBV19 and TRBJ2-2; possible D gene TRBD1, 5 bases. The CDR3 consists of 19 residues. Trimming left V 5 bases short and J 0 bases short, with 22 bases between. CDR1 and CDR2 (germline): LNHDA, SQIVND (reference sequence). CDR3 region: CASSFGLPFLGANTGELFF. The DNA of the CDR3 is TGTGCCAGTAGTTTTGGCCTCCCATTCCTAGGGGCGAACACCGGGGAGCTGTTTTTT.

On this clone itself: Other nucleotide sequences in the sample specify the same CDR3. The chain couples TRBV27 to TRBJ2-7; 8 nucleotides align to TRBD2. Germline V gene data show CDR1 as MNHEY and CDR2 as SMNVEV (reference sequence). V dropped 6 bases and J dropped 2; count of bases not matched to a gene: 3. CDR3 length equals 13 residues. This chain's CDR3 is CASSPGGPYEQYF. CDR3 bases: TGTGCCAGCAGCCCGGGGGGGCCCTACGAGCAGTACTTC.

The V gene is TRBV7-9, the J gene TRBJ2-5; weak D call: TRBD1 (5 bases). Trimming took off 1 base at V and 5 bases at J, with 23 bases between the two ends. This CDR3 region has 18 residues. Germline V gene lookup returns CDR1 SEHNR and CDR2 FQNEAQ (reference sequence). CDR3 loop: CASSLGSKSFHRLETQYF. The CDR3 DNA is TGTGCCAGCAGCTTAGGGTCGAAGTCCTTCCACAGGTTGGAGACCCAGTACTTC.

The V and J genes are TRBV9 and TRBJ2-1; the match to TRBD2 covers 7 bases. Germline CDR1 SGDLS, CDR2 YYNGEE. The CDR3 contains 16 residues. V lost 0 bases to trimming and J lost 4 bases; unmatched junction nucleotides: 7. The CDR3 region has the DNA TGTGCCAGCAGCGTAGAGGCCAGCGGGACGTACAATGAGCAGTTCTTC. Amino acids: CASSVEASGTYNEQFF. Variable domain in full (rest from reference TRBV9 and TRBJ2-1): DSGVTQTPKHLITATGQRVTLRCSPRSGDLSVYWYQQSLDQGLQFLIQYYNGEERAKGNILERFSAQQFPDLHSELNLSSLELGDSALYFCASSVEASGTYNEQFFGPGTRLTVL.

The chain uses TRBV11-2 and TRBJ1-2; 9 bases line up with TRBD1. Trimming took 1 base from V and 7 from J; bases not matched to a gene: 4. The CDR3 runs 14 residues. The germline gives CDR1 SGHAT, CDR2 FQNNGV. CDR3 loop: CASSLGGTGRGYTF. The CDR3 DNA reads as TGTGCCAGCAGCTTAGGTGGGACAGGGCGTGGCTACACCTTC.

This clone was seen a single time. This chain connects TRBV27 to TRBJ2-1, with TRBD1 matching over 10 bases. The germline V gene has CDR1 MNHEY and CDR2 SMNVEV (reference sequence). V shed 2 bases and J 8 bases; nucleotides not matched to a gene: 3. The CDR3 has 14 residues. The CDR3 loop is CASSLPGQGHEQFF. DNA for the CDR3: TGTGCCAGCAGTTTACCGGGACAGGGGCATGAGCAGTTCTTC.

This clone came up a few times. The J gene is TRBJ1-4, the V gene TRBV9, with 7 bases lining up with TRBD1. J was trimmed by 8 bases and V by 3 bases; bases with no gene match: 4. The germline gives CDR1 SGDLS, CDR2 YYNGEE. The CDR3 extends over 13 amino acids. CDR3 sequence reads: CASSARDSEKLFF. The CDR3 DNA reads as TGTGCCAGCAGCGCGAGGGACAGCGAAAAACTGTTTTTT.

The chain carries TRBV5-1 and TRBJ1-4, with no clear D. The V end was cut by 0 bases, the J end by 8 bases, with 8 bases between. The CDR3 consists of 13 residues. Germline V CDR1 and CDR2: SGHRS, YFSETQ. The CDR3 DNA reads TGCGCCAGCAGCTTGGATCTAGGCGAAAAACTGTTTTTT. It encodes CASSLDLGEKLFF.

V gene TRBV27 combines with J gene TRBJ2-7; no reliable D call. V was pared by 10 bases and J by 3 bases, with 13 bases between. The CDR3 has 12 amino acids. Looked up from germline, CDR1 is MNHEY and CDR2 is SMNVEV (reference sequence). The CDR3: CATRTGNYEQYF. Here the CDR3 DNA reads TGTGCCACTCGGACCGGTAACTACGAGCAGTACTTC.

The genes are TRBV5-5 and TRBJ2-7, with D possibly being TRBD2 (5 bases). Germline loops: CDR1 SGHKS, CDR2 YYEKEE (reference sequence). Trimming took 2 bases from V and 7 from J, leaving 19 bases between them. The CDR3 runs 15 residues. The CDR3 region is CASSFDRTGLPEQYF. As DNA, the CDR3 is TGTGCCAGCAGCTTCGATAGGACTGGACTGCCGGAGCAGTACTTC.

This chain links TRBV7-9 with TRBJ2-7; D is possibly TRBD1 (5 bases). The V gene's germline CDR1 is SEHNR and CDR2 FQNEAQ (reference sequence). The germline V and J ends were trimmed by 2 bases and 2 bases, with 13 bases remaining between them. CDR3 size: 15 residues. CDR3 in amino acids: CASSLMSTAPYEQYF. CDR3 DNA: TGTGCCAGCAGCTTAATGTCGACAGCCCCCTACGAGCAGTACTTC.